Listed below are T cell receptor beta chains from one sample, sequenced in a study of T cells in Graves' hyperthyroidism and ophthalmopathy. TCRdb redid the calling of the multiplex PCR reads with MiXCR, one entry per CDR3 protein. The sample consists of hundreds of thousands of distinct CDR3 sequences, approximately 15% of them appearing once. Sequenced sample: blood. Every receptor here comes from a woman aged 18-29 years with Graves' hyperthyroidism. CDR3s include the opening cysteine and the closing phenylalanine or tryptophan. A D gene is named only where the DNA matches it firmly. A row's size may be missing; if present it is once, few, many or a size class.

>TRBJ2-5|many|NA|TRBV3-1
CASSQRQIQETQYF
TGTGCCAGCAGCCAACGGCAGATCCAAGAGACCCAGTACTTC
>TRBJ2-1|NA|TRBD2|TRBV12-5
CASGSSGNVDNEQFF
TGTGCTAGTGGTTCTAGCGGGAACGTTGACAATGAGCAGTTCTTC
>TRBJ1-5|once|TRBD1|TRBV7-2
CASSPGTGVRGQPQHF
TGTGCCAGCAGTCCTGGGACAGGGGTCAGAGGCCAGCCCCAGCATTTT
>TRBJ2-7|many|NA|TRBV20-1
CSATHLLRDWFYEQYF
TGCAGTGCTACTCATCTCCTTCGGGACTGGTTCTACGAGCAGTACTTC
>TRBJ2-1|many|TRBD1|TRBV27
CASSYTVTGSIIDEQFF
TGTGCCAGCAGTTATACCGTGACAGGGAGTATTATAGATGAGCAGTTCTTC
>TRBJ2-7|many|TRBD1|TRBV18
CASSPDRDYEQYF
TGTGCCAGCTCACCAGACAGGGACTACGAGCAGTACTTC
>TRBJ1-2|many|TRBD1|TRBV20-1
CSARDARGQGARGYGYTF
TGCAGTGCTAGAGATGCAAGGGGACAGGGGGCGCGTGGCTATGGCTACACCTTC
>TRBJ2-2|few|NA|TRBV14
CASSHARIGRGTGELFF
TGTGCCAGCAGCCATGCCCGGATAGGGAGAGGGACCGGGGAGCTGTTTTTT
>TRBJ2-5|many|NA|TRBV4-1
CASSQEGGSGETQYF
TGCGCCAGCAGCCAAGAAGGCGGCTCGGGGGAGACCCAGTACTTC
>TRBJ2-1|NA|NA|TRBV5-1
CASSSGTGHNEQFF
TGCGCCAGCAGCTCCGGTACCGGCCACAATGAGCAGTTCTTC
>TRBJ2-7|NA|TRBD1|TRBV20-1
CSARGDDRGLTYEQYF
TGCAGTGCTAGAGGGGACGACAGGGGGCTAACCTACGAGCAGTACTTC
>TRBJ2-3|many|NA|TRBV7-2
CASSALLEATQYF
TGTGCCAGCAGCGCATTACTAGAGGCTACGCAGTATTTT
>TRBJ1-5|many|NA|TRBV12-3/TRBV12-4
CASSPVGASNQPQHF
TGTGCCAGCAGCCCCGTAGGAGCTAGCAATCAGCCCCAGCATTTT
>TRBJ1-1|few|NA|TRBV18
CASSPRQELTEAFF
TGTGCCAGCTCACCTCGGCAGGAGTTAACTGAAGCTTTCTTT
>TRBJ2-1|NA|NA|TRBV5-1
CASSPRAEYNEQFF
TGCGCCAGCAGCCCACGGGCGGAATACAATGAGCAGTTCTTC
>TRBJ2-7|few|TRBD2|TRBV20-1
CSSPSGYNSYEQYF
TGCAGTTCCCCTAGCGGGTACAACTCCTACGAGCAGTACTTC
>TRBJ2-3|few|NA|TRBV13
CASSLRRGRDTQYF
TGTGCCAGCAGCCTTCGTAGGGGTCGAGATACGCAGTATTTT
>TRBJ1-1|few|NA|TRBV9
CASSVAPGGTEAFF
TGTGCCAGCAGCGTAGCTCCAGGAGGAACTGAAGCTTTCTTT
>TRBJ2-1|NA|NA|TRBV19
CASSINPLATNEQFF
TGTGCCAGTAGTATTAATCCCCTAGCCACCAATGAGCAGTTCTTC
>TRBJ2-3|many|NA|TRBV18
CASSLDDTQYF
TGTGCCAGCTCACTGGATGATACGCAGTATTTT
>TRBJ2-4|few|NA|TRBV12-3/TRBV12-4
CASSLSGTHIQYF
TGTGCCAGCAGTTTATCGGGGACGCACATTCAGTACTTC